The next 5 T cell receptor beta chains were all read from a single sample in a study of CD8 T cells in ankylosing spondylitis. TCRdb fed the 5' RACE reads into MiXCR, producing one record per CDR3 protein. The table has around 33,000 distinct CDR3 sequences, 6.5% to 9% seen once. The specimen was blood, either unsorted or a sorted T cell fraction (not recorded which). The receptors derive from a male donor with ankylosing spondylitis or in good health (not recorded which).

This clonotype was counted ten times or more. For the CDR3, the DNA is TGTGCCAGCAGTTCCGTGTGGGGTCGGGAGACCGACAATGAGCAGTTCTTC. Its translation: CASSSVWGRETDNEQFF. The chain couples TRBV12-3 or TRBV12-4 to TRBJ2-1; a weak D match, TRBD2 (6 bases). Trimming left V 4 bases short and J 5 bases short, with 21 bases between. CDR3 size: 17 residues.

This clonotype has ten or more counts. This chain links TRBV6-1 with TRBJ2-2; D is possibly TRBD1 (6 bases). The V and J ends lost 5 bases and 5 bases respectively, with 15 bases between them. Germline CDR1 reads MNHNS; CDR2 reads SASEGT. This CDR3 is built from 15 residues. CDR3 bases: TGTGCCAGCAGTCGTAACAGGGATGGAACCGGGGAGCTGTTTTTT. Protein sequence: CASSRNRDGTGELFF.

This clonotype has at least ten counts. The chain recombines TRBV28 with TRBJ1-4; 8 bases fit TRBD1. The CDR3 has 16 residues. The germline V gene encodes CDR1 MDHEN and CDR2 SYDVKM. V was clipped by 5 bases and J by 0 bases; unmatched bases: 5. CDR3: CASSKGQVATNEKLFF. The CDR3, as DNA: TGTGCCAGCAGTAAGGGACAGGTCGCAACTAATGAAAAACTGTTTTTT.

The V call is TRBV7-2, the J call TRBJ2-5, with D possibly being TRBD1 (5 bases). V was shortened by 4 bases and J by 5 bases, with 14 bases between the two germline ends. From germline, CDR1 is SGHTA and CDR2 FQGNSA. The CDR3 extends over 14 amino acids. CDR3 nucleotide sequence: TGTGCCAGCAGCTCGGGCAGGGTTCCGGAGACCCAGTACTTC. Amino acid sequence: CASSSGRVPETQYF.

This clonotype showed up many times. The V and J genes are TRBV10-3 and TRBJ2-3; TRBD2 matches 11 bases. The V segment lost 0 bases and the J segment 5 bases; nucleotides outside the gene matches: 7. The CDR3 spans 17 residues. CDR1 ENHRY and CDR2 SYGVKD come from the germline V gene. The CDR3 sequence is CAISESGLAGGGDTQYF. CDR3 nucleotide sequence: TGTGCCATCAGTGAGTCTGGCCTAGCGGGAGGAGGAGATACGCAGTATTTT.